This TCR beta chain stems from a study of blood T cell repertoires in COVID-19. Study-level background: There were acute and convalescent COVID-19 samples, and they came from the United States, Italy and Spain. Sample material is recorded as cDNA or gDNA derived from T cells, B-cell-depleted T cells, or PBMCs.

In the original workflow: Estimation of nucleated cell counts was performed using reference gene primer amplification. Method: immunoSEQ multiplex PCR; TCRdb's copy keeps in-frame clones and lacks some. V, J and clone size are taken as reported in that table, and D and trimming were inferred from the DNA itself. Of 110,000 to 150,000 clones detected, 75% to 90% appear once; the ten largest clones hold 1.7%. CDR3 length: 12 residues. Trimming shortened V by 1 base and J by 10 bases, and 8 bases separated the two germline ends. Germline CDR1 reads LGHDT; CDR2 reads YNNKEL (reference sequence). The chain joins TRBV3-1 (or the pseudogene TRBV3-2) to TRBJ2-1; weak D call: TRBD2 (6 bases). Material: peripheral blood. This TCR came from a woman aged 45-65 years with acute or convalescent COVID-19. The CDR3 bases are TGTGCCAGCAGCCAAGGAGGAGGGGAGCAGTTCTTC. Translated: CASSQGGGEQFF.